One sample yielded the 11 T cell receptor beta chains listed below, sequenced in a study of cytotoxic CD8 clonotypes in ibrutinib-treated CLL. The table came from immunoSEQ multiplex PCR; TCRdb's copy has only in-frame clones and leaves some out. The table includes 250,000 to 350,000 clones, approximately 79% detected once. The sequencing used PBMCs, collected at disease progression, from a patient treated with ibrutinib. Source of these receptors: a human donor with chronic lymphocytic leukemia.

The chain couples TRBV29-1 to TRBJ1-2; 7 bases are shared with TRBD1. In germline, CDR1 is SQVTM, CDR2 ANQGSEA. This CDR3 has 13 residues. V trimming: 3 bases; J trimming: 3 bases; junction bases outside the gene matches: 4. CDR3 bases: TGCAGCGTTGAGGGGGACAGTTACTATGGCTACACCTTC. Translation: CSVEGDSYYGYTF.

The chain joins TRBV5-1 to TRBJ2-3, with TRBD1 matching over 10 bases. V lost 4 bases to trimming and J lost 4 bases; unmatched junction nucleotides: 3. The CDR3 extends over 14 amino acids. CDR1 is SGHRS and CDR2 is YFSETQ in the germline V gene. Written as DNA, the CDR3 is TGCGCCAGCAGCCCCGGGACAGGGGCAGATACGCAGTATTTT. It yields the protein CASSPGTGADTQYF. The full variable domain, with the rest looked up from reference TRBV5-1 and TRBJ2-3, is KAGVTQTPRYLIKTRGQQVTLSCSPISGHRSVSWYQQTPGQGLQFLFEYFSETQRNKGNFPGRFSGRQFSNSRSEMNVSTLELGDSALYLCASSPGTGADTQYFGPGTRLTVL.

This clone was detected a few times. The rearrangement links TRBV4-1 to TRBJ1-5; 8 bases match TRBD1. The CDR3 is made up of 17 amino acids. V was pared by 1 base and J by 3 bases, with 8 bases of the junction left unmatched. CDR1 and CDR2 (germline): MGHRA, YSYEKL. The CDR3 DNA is TGCGCCAGCAGCCAAGGATTGCGGGACAGGAACAATCAGCCCCAGCATTTT. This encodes CASSQGLRDRNNQPQHF.

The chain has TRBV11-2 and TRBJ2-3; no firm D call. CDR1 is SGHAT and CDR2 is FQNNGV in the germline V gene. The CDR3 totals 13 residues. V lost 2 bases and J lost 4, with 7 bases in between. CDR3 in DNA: TGTGCCAGCAGCTTATCGCTGGCAGATACGCAGTATTTT. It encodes CASSLSLADTQYF.

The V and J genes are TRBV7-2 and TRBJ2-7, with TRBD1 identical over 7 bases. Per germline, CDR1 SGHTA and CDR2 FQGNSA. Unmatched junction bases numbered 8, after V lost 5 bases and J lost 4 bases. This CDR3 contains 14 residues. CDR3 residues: CASSLSGQKYEQYF. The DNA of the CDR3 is TGTGCCAGCAGCCTTTCGGGACAGAAATACGAGCAGTACTTC.

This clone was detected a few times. CDR3 DNA sequence: TGCAGCGTTGAACCTCCAGGCCCCTATGGCTACACCTTC. Its protein is CSVEPPGPYGYTF. The gene calls are TRBV29-1 and TRBJ1-2, with D uncertain. Trimming cost V 2 bases and J 4 bases, with 11 bases left between them. The CDR3 contains 13 residues. Per the germline V gene, CDR1 is SQVTM and CDR2 is ANQGSEA.

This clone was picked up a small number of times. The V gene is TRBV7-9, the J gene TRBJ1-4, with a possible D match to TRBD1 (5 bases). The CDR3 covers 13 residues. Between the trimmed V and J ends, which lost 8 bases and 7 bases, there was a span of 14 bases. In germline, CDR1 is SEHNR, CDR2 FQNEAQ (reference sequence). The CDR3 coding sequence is TGTGCCAGCGGGATCAGGGAAGGTGAAAAACTGTTTTTT. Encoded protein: CASGIREGEKLFF.

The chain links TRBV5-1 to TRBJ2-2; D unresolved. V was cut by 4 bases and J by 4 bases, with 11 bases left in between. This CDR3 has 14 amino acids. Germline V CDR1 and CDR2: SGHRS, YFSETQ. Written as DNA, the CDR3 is TGCGCCAGCAGCACACCGGGCGGCACCGGGGAGCTGTTTTTT. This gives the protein CASSTPGGTGELFF.

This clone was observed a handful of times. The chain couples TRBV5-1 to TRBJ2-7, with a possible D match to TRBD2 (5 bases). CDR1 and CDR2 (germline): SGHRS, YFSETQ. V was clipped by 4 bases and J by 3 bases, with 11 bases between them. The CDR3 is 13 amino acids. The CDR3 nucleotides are TGCGCCAGCAGCCCCCGACGGGACTACGAGCAGTACTTC. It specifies CASSPRRDYEQYF. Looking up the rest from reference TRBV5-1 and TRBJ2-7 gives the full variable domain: KAGVTQTPRYLIKTRGQQVTLSCSPISGHRSVSWYQQTPGQGLQFLFEYFSETQRNKGNFPGRFSGRQFSNSRSEMNVSTLELGDSALYLCASSPRRDYEQYFGPGTRLTVT.

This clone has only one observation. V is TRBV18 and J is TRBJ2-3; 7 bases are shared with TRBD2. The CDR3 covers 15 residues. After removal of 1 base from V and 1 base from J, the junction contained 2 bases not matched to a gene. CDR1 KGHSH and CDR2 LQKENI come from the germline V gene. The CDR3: CASSPLRGGTDTQYF. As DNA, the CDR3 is TGTGCCAGCTCACCACTACGGGGGGGCACAGATACGCAGTATTTT.

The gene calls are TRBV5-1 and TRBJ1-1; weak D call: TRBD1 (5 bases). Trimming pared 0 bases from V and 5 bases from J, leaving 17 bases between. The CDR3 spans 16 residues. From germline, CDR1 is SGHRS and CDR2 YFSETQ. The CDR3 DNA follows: TGCGCCAGCAGCTTGGAGCCCCGGGGCTTGGGGACTGAAGCTTTCTTT. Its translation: CASSLEPRGLGTEAFF.